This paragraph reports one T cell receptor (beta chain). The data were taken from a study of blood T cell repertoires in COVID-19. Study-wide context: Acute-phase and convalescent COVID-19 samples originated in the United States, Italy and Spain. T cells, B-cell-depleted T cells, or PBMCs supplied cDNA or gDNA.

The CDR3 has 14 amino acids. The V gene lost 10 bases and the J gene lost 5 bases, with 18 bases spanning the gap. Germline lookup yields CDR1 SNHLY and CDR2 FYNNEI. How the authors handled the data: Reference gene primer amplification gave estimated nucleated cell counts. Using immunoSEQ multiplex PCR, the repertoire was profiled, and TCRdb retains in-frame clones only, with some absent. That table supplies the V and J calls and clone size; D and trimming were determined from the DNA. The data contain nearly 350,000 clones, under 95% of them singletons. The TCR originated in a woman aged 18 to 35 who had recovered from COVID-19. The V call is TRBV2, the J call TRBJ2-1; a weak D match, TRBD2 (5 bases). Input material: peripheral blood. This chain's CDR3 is CATGRLADHNEQFF. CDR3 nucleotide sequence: TGTGCCACCGGGCGGCTAGCTGACCACAATGAGCAGTTCTTC. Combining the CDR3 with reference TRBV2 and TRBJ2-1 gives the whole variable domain EPEVTQTPSHQVTQMGQEVILRCVPISNHLYFYWYRQILGQKVEFLVSFYNNEISEKSEIFDDQFSVERPDGSNFTLKIRSTKLEDSAMYFCATGRLADHNEQFFGPGTRLTVL.